The 12 T cell receptor beta chains below all came from one sample that was sequenced in a study of blood T cell repertoires in COVID-19. The assay was immunoSEQ multiplex PCR, and TCRdb's table has in-frame clones only and misses some. Here the sample spans fewer than 300,000 clones, approximately 82% being singletons. Sequencing was done on a sample of peripheral blood. These receptors were taken from a woman between 65 and 79 years old with active or convalescent COVID-19.

This chain links TRBV6-2 or TRBV6-3 with TRBJ2-3; D may be TRBD2 (6 bases). The CDR3 totals 16 residues. Germline V gives CDR1 MNHEY, CDR2 SVGEGT. With 2 bases removed from V and 2 bases from J, the gap between germline ends came to 14 bases. CDR3 nucleotides: TGTGCCAGCAGTTACGGGGTTAGCGGAAACACAGATACGCAGTATTTT. It codes for CASSYGVSGNTDTQYF.

The rearrangement uses TRBV29-1 and TRBJ2-7; 10 bases agree with TRBD2. Looked up from germline, CDR1 is SQVTM and CDR2 is ANQGSEA. The CDR3 sequence is 13 residues long. V gave up 7 bases and J gave up 5 bases; unmatched junction bases: 8. The CDR3 loop reads CSGHSGRFDEQYF. The DNA of the CDR3 is TGCAGCGGACATAGCGGGAGGTTCGACGAGCAGTACTTC.

The rearrangement joins TRBV24-1 to TRBJ2-2; 11 positions match TRBD2. V shed 4 bases and J 4 bases; nucleotides not matched to a gene: 10. The CDR3 loop spans 18 amino acids. The V gene's germline CDR1 is KGHDR and CDR2 SFDVKD. The CDR3, as DNA: TGTGCCACCAGTGACCCCCGGGCTAGCGGGAGGAGCACCGGGGAGCTGTTTTTT. Residues: CATSDPRASGRSTGELFF.

In its sample, this clone was seen once. J is TRBJ2-3 and V is TRBV5-1, with 7 positions matching TRBD2. Germline CDR1 SGHRS, CDR2 YFSETQ. There are 15 residues in the CDR3. J gave up 2 bases and V 4 bases, and 7 bases lay outside the gene matches. The CDR3 DNA is TGCGCCAGCAGCCCGGCTAGCGGACCCACAGATACGCAGTATTTT. Amino acid sequence: CASSPASGPTDTQYF. The full variable domain, completed using reference TRBV5-1 and TRBJ2-3, is KAGVTQTPRYLIKTRGQQVTLSCSPISGHRSVSWYQQTPGQGLQFLFEYFSETQRNKGNFPGRFSGRQFSNSRSEMNVSTLELGDSALYLCASSPASGPTDTQYFGPGTRLTVL.

The chain couples TRBV5-1 to TRBJ2-6, with TRBD1 matching over 9 bases. The CDR3 sequence is 19 residues long. The trim removed 0 bases at V and 0 bases at J, leaving 7 bases unmatched. Germline CDR1 reads SGHRS; CDR2 reads YFSETQ. CDR3 protein: CASSLAGGTGLSGANVLTF. CDR3 in DNA: TGCGCCAGCAGCTTGGCAGGGGGGACAGGGCTCTCTGGGGCCAACGTCCTGACTTTC.

This chain uses TRBV30 with TRBJ1-2; the D is unclear. The V and J ends lost 5 bases and 4 bases respectively, with 11 bases between them. CDR3 size: 12 residues. Germline values: CDR1 GTSNPN, CDR2 SVGIG (reference sequence). The CDR3 protein is CAWSRVTYGYTF. In DNA, the CDR3 is TGTGCCTGGTCGCGGGTCACCTATGGCTACACCTTC. The full variable domain, with the rest looked up from reference TRBV30 and TRBJ1-2, is SQTIHQWPATLVQPVGSPLSLECTVEGTSNPNLYWYRQAAGRGLQLLFYSVGIGQISSEVPQNLSASRPQDRQFILSSKKLLLSDSGFYLCAWSRVTYGYTFGSGTRLTVV.

The chain links TRBV19 to TRBJ1-2, with 7 bases identical to TRBD1. CDR3 length: 16 residues. Germline lookup yields CDR1 LNHDA and CDR2 SQIVND (reference sequence). Trimming cost V 5 bases and J 4 bases; bases outside gene matches: 13. CDR3 loop: CASSLRRAGGTYGYTF. The CDR3 coding sequence is TGTGCCAGTAGTCTCAGGCGGGCAGGGGGTACCTATGGCTACACCTTC. The full variable domain, its missing parts supplied by reference TRBV19 and TRBJ1-2, is DGGITQSPKYLFRKEGQNVTLSCEQNLNHDAMYWYRQDPGQGLRLIYYSQIVNDFQKGDIAEGYSVSREKKESFPLTVTSAQKNPTAFYLCASSLRRAGGTYGYTFGSGTRLTVV.

V usage is TRBV3-1 (or the pseudogene TRBV3-2) and J usage is TRBJ1-5; 7 positions agree with TRBD1. V lost 4 bases and J lost 6; bases outside the gene matches: 6. CDR1 and CDR2 from the germline V gene are LGHDT and YNNKEL (reference sequence). CDR3 size: 14 residues. The CDR3 loop reads CASSPRTGAQPQHF. Here the CDR3 DNA reads TGTGCCAGCAGCCCTCGGACAGGCGCTCAGCCCCAGCATTTT.

This chain uses TRBV5-1 with TRBJ1-4; D perhaps matches TRBD1 (6 bases). V gave up 4 bases and J gave up 8 bases, with 15 bases separating them. Germline-derived CDR1 and CDR2 are SGHRS and YFSETQ. CDR3 length equals 14 residues. The CDR3 DNA is TGCGCCAGCAGCGTAACAGGGACGAACGAAAAACTGTTTTTT. It specifies CASSVTGTNEKLFF.

This clone was counted between two and nine times. J is TRBJ1-2 and V is TRBV28; unclear D gene. Germline V gene sequence: CDR1 MDHEN, CDR2 SYDVKM. Trimming cost V 4 bases and J 2 bases, with 14 bases left between them. This CDR3 is built from 15 residues. For the CDR3, the DNA is TGTGCCAGCAGTTCCCGTTCCAAAGCAAACTATGGCTACACCTTC. This gives the protein CASSSRSKANYGYTF.

The chain employs TRBV24-1 and TRBJ2-5, with a weak D call TRBD2 (5 bases). Per germline, CDR1 KGHDR and CDR2 SFDVKD. The V end was cut by 11 bases, the J end by 3 bases, with 15 bases between. The CDR3 runs to 13 residues. The CDR3, as DNA: TGTGCCAGTAGCGACGGAGCCGAAGAGACCCAGTACTTC. Translated: CASSDGAEETQYF.

V and J are TRBV27 and TRBJ1-5; perhaps TRBD1 as D (5 bases). V lost 5 bases, J lost 2 bases, and 10 bases lay in between. CDR1 and CDR2 from the germline V gene are MNHEY and SMNVEV (reference sequence). This CDR3 spans 14 amino acids. CDR3 bases: TGTGCCAGCAGTACGACAGTAGGCAATCAGCCCCAGCATTTT. Amino acids: CASSTTVGNQPQHF.